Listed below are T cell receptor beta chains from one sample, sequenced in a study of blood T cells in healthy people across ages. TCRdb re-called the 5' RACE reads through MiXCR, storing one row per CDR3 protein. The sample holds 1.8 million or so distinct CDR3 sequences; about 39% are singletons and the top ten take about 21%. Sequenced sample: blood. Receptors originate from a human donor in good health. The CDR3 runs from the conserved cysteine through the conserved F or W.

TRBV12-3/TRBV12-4 CASSLTEDQPQHF
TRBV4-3 CASSQEGLDYGYTF
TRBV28 CASGGRVPYEQYF
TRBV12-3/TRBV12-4 CASSFPAGGHDEQFF
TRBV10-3 CAGIQGEGETQYF
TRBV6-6 CASSFREEGNQPQHF
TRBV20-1 CSARDQRGKYEQYF
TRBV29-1 CSSAATQGGEAFF
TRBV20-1 CSASRGTRISTDTQYF
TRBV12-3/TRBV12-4 CASSTRTSLETQYF
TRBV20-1 CSAPLKYEQYF
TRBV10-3 CAIQGGGTDTQYF
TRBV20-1 CSARDWAGGPRSYNEQFF
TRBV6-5 CASSYGGENGYTF
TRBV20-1 CSASFPPKGLAYLYEQYF
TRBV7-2 CASTLLAGGRDTQYF
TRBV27 CASSPPGNIQYF
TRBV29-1 CSVGLAGNSYEQYF
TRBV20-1 CSAFTSGGVYEQYF
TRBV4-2 CASSQFDSTNQPQHF
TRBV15 CATSRARTGVGGYTF
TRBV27 CASRAGRLSNEKLFF
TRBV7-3 CASSLGLGVEQYF
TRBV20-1 CSAGKGSGGDEAFF
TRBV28 CASDRDRGSNEQYF
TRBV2 CASSVEDRVYEQYF
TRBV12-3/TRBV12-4 CASSRKSNQPQHF
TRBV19 CASGPSNPSYGQYF
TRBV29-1 CSVGNGDTEAFF
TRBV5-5 CASSTPDGTNQPQHF
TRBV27 CAGRWAGNTDTQYF
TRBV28 CASSPLIADAQYF
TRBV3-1 CASSQKGGETQYF